This T cell receptor (beta chain) was identified in a study of monozygotic twins with inflammatory bowel disease. From its re-call of the 5' RACE reads, TCRdb lists each CDR3 protein once, without DNA. The sample features fewer than 200,000 distinct CDR3 sequences, with roughly 2.3% in its top ten. The TCR was taken from a human donor with ulcerative colitis or Crohn's disease, or a healthy co-twin of an affected twin (not recorded which). Sequenced: blood.

CDR3 sequence reads: CASSRKGNEQFF. This chain joins TRBV28 and TRBJ2-1. Per germline, CDR1 MDHEN and CDR2 SYDVKM. This CDR3 is 12 amino acids long.